The T cell receptor (beta chain) described here comes from a study of radiotherapy plus CTLA-4 blockade in lung cancer. On the study more broadly: Across the patients, objective responses occurred in 18%, and disease control in over 25%. Broader study findings: Blood-borne expansion of tumor-derived TCR clones followed radiotherapy plus ipilimumab.

Only in-frame clones appear in the TCRdb table, and some are missing; sequencing was by immunoSEQ multiplex PCR. The sample carries roughly 100,000 clones, around 85% recorded once. Enrolled patients, whose metastatic non-small-cell lung cancer was chemo-refractory, received focal radiation plus CTLA-4 blockade with ipilimumab. On this clone: Its target is unknown.

After removal of 6 bases from V and 4 bases from J, the junction contained 6 bases not matched to a gene. Germline V gene data show CDR1 as MNHEY and CDR2 as SVGAGI. The CDR3 has 14 residues. The chain couples TRBV6-5 to TRBJ1-2; 9 bases fit TRBD1. The starting material was peripheral blood, obtained from a patient treated with radiotherapy plus ipilimumab. This TCR was recovered from a human donor with non-small cell lung cancer that progressed on radiotherapy plus ipilimumab. Some clones in this sample may be carry-over from other donors' samples. CDR3 bases: TGTGCCAGCAGCAACAGGGGGCTGGGCTATGGCTACACCTTC. Translation gives CASSNRGLGYGYTF.